This T cell receptor (beta chain) was documented in a study of shared clonotypes between healthy human individuals. Study-level findings and limits: Compared with memory subsets, naive subsets generally had larger estimated richness.

The germline CDR1 and CDR2 sequences are SGDLS and YYNGEE. Trimming cost V 3 bases and J 5 bases; bases outside gene matches: 13. This CDR3 is 18 amino acids long. Assay: immunoSEQ multiplex PCR; the TCRdb copy retains only in-frame clones and omits some. The repertoire holds roughly 680,000 clones, with approximately 72% as singletons. This clone turned up a few times. Its specificity is not known. Healthy HIV-negative adults without recent acute infections or vaccinations served as donors. This sequence joins TRBV9 and TRBJ2-5; 13 bases match TRBD2. Sequenced material: memory CD4+ T cells sorted from blood. The subset denotes: CD45RA-negative fraction. This receptor was taken from a woman aged 25 to 39 in good health. DNA for the CDR3: TGTGCCAGCAGCGCCGGACTAGCGGGAGTTGTCCCCTCGGAGACCCAGTACTTC. Translation: CASSAGLAGVVPSETQYF.